The 3 T cell receptor beta chains presented below share a single source sample, sequenced in a study of HIV-infected patients and healthy controls. cDNA was made from 400 to 500 ng RNA using alpha and beta constant primers. Using multiplexing indices, alpha and beta chain libraries were generated apart by chain-specific third strand synthesis. A single record per CDR3 protein comes from TCRdb applying MiXCR to the 5' RACE reads. The sample contains some 15,000 distinct CDR3 sequences, approximately 7% of which appear only once. Whole blood was used without fractionation, so all unsorted peripheral T cells were included. The sample consisted of blood. These receptors were obtained from an adult in good health.

This clonotype appeared many times. The genes are TRBV7-9 and TRBJ2-5, with 9 bases that match TRBD1. Germline V gives CDR1 SEHNR, CDR2 FQNEAQ (reference sequence). The CDR3 is 20 amino acids. Unmatched junction bases numbered 22, after V lost 5 bases and J lost 3 bases. The CDR3, as DNA: TGTGCCAGCAGCACCCCTAACCTGTCCCGGGACAGGGAAAAGGAAGAGACCCAGTACTTC. As protein: CASSTPNLSRDREKEETQYF.

This clonotype showed up many times. CDR3 loop: CAWSLTGTPKDQPQHF. The CDR3 DNA follows: TGTGCCTGGAGTCTCACTGGGACCCCCAAAGATCAGCCCCAGCATTTT. The chain couples TRBV30 to TRBJ1-5; possible D gene TRBD1, 5 bases. This CDR3 comprises 16 residues. V lost 2 bases and J lost 5, with 19 bases in between. Germline V CDR1 and CDR2: GTSNPN, SVGIG (reference sequence).

This clonotype was found many times. The chain combines TRBV29-1 with TRBJ1-2; D not resolved. The CDR3 is 13 residues long. The germline V gene encodes CDR1 SQVTM and CDR2 ANQGSEA. V dropped 4 bases and J dropped 2 bases, with 11 bases sitting between them. The CDR3 nucleotides are TGCAGCGTTGTGACCGAACTGAACTATGGCTACACCTTC. Protein: CSVVTELNYGYTF.